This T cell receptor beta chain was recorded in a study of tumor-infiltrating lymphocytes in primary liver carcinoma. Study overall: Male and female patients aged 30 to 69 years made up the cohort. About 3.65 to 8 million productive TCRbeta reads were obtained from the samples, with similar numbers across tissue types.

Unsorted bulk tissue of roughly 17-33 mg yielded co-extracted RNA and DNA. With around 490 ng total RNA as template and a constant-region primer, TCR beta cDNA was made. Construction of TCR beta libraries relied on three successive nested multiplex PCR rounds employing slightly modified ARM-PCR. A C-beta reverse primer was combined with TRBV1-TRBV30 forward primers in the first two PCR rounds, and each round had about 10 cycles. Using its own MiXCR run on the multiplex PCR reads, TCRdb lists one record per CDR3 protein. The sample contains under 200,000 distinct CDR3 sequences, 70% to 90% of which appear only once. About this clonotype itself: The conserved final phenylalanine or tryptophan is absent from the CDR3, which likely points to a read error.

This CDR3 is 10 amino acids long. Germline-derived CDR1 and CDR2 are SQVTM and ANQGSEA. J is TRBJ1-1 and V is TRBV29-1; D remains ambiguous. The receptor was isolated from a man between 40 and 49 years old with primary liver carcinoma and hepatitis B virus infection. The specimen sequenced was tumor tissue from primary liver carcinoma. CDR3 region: CNVRNTEAFS. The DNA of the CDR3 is TGCAATGTTAGGAACACTGAAGCTTTCTCT.